These 30 T cell receptor beta chains came from one sample sequenced in a study of blood T cell repertoires in COVID-19. Libraries were prepared by immunoSEQ multiplex PCR; TCRdb keeps only in-frame clonotypes and omits some of them. The table shows around 460,000 clones, with roughly 89% occurring only once. Specimen: peripheral blood. All receptors come from a man between 18 and 29 years old with COVID-19, enrolled during active disease.

This chain connects TRBV9 to TRBJ1-3, with D unresolved. This CDR3 is 17 amino acids long. CDR1 is SGDLS, CDR2 YYNGEE, per germline. V dropped 0 bases and J dropped 0 bases, with 13 bases sitting between them. The CDR3 DNA sequence: TGTGCCAGCAGCGTAGACGGGGTATTATTCTCTGGAAACACCATATATTTT. It codes for CASSVDGVLFSGNTIYF.

The chain couples TRBV7-2 to TRBJ2-3, with TRBD2 matching over 7 bases. The CDR3 totals 15 residues. Trimming cost V 2 bases and J 2 bases; bases outside gene matches: 4. Looked up from germline, CDR1 is SGHTA and CDR2 is FQGNSA. The CDR3 reads CASSLYRDYTDTQYF. CDR3 DNA sequence: TGTGCCAGCAGCTTATACCGGGACTACACAGATACGCAGTATTTT.

This clone showed up just once. The chain is built from TRBV12-5 and TRBJ2-1; 9 bases line up with TRBD2. Germline V lookup: CDR1 LGHNT, CDR2 FRNRAP. The trim removed 6 bases at V and 0 bases at J, leaving 12 bases unmatched. CDR3 length: 18 amino acids. CDR3 amino acids: CASGGSALAGSSYNEQFF. CDR3 nucleotides: TGTGCTAGTGGAGGTTCAGCGCTAGCGGGATCCTCCTACAATGAGCAGTTCTTC.

CDR3 sequence: CAYNPTVEKAFF. In DNA form, the CDR3 reads TGTGCCTATAACCCGACAGTTGAAAAAGCTTTCTTT. The chain links TRBV30 to TRBJ1-1; D is perhaps TRBD1 (5 bases). This CDR3 spans 12 amino acids. V lost 7 bases, J lost 9 bases, and 18 bases lay in between. Germline CDR1 is GTSNPN and CDR2 is SVGIG (reference sequence). The whole variable domain, remainder taken from reference TRBV30 and TRBJ1-1, is SQTIHQWPATLVQPVGSPLSLECTVEGTSNPNLYWYRQAAGRGLQLLFYSVGIGQISSEVPQNLSASRPQDRQFILSSKKLLLSDSGFYLCAYNPTVEKAFFGQGTRLTVV.

This clone was observed a few times. V and J are TRBV2 and TRBJ1-5; 11 bases map to TRBD1. Germline-derived CDR1 and CDR2 are SNHLY and FYNNEI. This CDR3 comprises 13 residues. V was pared by 8 bases and J by 7 bases, with 4 bases of the junction left unmatched. The DNA for the CDR3 is TGTGCCAGCGCGGACAGGGGGCTCCAGCCCCAGCATTTT. Protein: CASADRGLQPQHF.

With regard to this clone: Different DNA sequences within this sample yield the same CDR3. The chain is built from TRBV7-9 and TRBJ2-5, with a weak D call TRBD2 (6 bases). CDR1 SEHNR and CDR2 FQNEAQ come from the germline V gene (reference sequence). The CDR3 totals 13 residues. Trimming pared 4 bases from V and 1 base from J, leaving 7 bases between. CDR3 coding DNA: TGTGCCAGCAGCTGGGACTTCCAAGAGACCCAGTACTTC. Its protein product is CASSWDFQETQYF.

This clone came up once. V gene TRBV18 combines with J gene TRBJ2-1; no clear D. V gave up 3 bases and J gave up 4 bases, with 13 bases separating them. The germline gives CDR1 KGHSH, CDR2 LQKENI. This CDR3 is 15 amino acids long. The CDR3 sequence: CASSPYSLTYNEQFF. DNA for the CDR3: TGTGCCAGCTCACCTTACAGCCTTACGTACAATGAGCAGTTCTTC.

The CDR3 DNA reads as TGTGCCAGCAGCCCATCCTCCCTAGTCCACGAGCAGTACTTC. This gives the protein CASSPSSLVHEQYF. This chain joins TRBV27 and TRBJ2-7; D is unresolved. V was clipped by 6 bases and J by 5 bases, with 17 bases between them. Germline CDR1 reads MNHEY; CDR2 reads SMNVEV (reference sequence). The CDR3 is made up of 14 amino acids.

The chain combines TRBV5-1 with TRBJ1-2; the D is unclear. Trimming stripped 0 bases from V and 3 bases from J, with 6 bases between. The CDR3 is 13 residues long. Germline lookup yields CDR1 SGHRS and CDR2 YFSETQ. The CDR3 coding sequence is TGCGCCAGCAGCTTGGATGGAGACTATGGCTACACCTTC. It codes for CASSLDGDYGYTF.

The CDR3 DNA sequence: TGTGCCAGCAGTTTATCGGACCGGGGCAATGAGCAGTTCTTC. Protein product: CASSLSDRGNEQFF. This chain uses TRBV28 with TRBJ2-1; perhaps TRBD2 as D (5 bases). Trimming pared 1 base from V and 6 bases from J, leaving 10 bases between. Germline-derived CDR1 and CDR2 are MDHEN and SYDVKM. This CDR3 is 14 amino acids long.

In this sample, this clone turned up a few times. This chain joins TRBV5-3 and TRBJ1-5; a weak D match, TRBD1 (5 bases). TRBV5-3 is recorded as an ORF, its role being uncertain. Trimming took 4 bases from V and 6 from J, leaving 17 bases between them. The CDR3 extends over 15 amino acids. As DNA, the CDR3 is TGTGCCAGAAGCCGGACACCCCCGGGGGTTCAGCCCCAGCATTTT. Its protein is CARSRTPPGVQPQHF.

This chain links TRBV5-4 with TRBJ2-5, with 12 positions matching TRBD1. The CDR3 totals 15 residues. Germline V gene data show CDR1 as SGHNT and CDR2 as YYREEE (reference sequence). With 5 bases clipped from V and 5 bases from J, the junction kept 7 bases outside the gene matches. This CDR3 is CASRPRDRGRETQYF. CDR3 DNA sequence: TGTGCCAGCAGGCCCCGGGACAGGGGGCGGGAGACCCAGTACTTC.

The J gene is TRBJ2-5, the V gene TRBV18, with D possibly matching TRBD1 (5 bases). The CDR3 consists of 14 residues. Germline V CDR1 and CDR2: KGHSH, LQKENI. Trimming removed 6 bases at V and 5 bases at J, with 16 bases between. The CDR3 is CASSLQGGLETQYF. The CDR3 DNA is TGTGCCAGCTCCCTCCAGGGTGGATTGGAGACCCAGTACTTC.

The V and J genes are TRBV9 and TRBJ2-2, with 8 bases that match TRBD2. Germline CDR1 SGDLS, CDR2 YYNGEE. V gave up 0 bases and J gave up 0 bases; unmatched junction bases: 13. The CDR3 loop spans 20 amino acids. DNA of the CDR3: TGTGCCAGCAGCGTAGAACCGGGACTAGGACTTGATTCGAACACCGGGGAGCTGTTTTTT. It specifies CASSVEPGLGLDSNTGELFF. The full variable domain, in which reference TRBV9 and TRBJ2-2 provide the parts outside the CDR3, is DSGVTQTPKHLITATGQRVTLRCSPRSGDLSVYWYQQSLDQGLQFLIQYYNGEERAKGNILERFSAQQFPDLHSELNLSSLELGDSALYFCASSVEPGLGLDSNTGELFFGEGSRLTVL.

The V call is TRBV6-1, the J call TRBJ1-2, with TRBD1 identical over 7 bases. V trimming: 9 bases; J trimming: 5 bases; junction bases outside the gene matches: 6. Germline loops: CDR1 MNHNS, CDR2 SASEGT. The CDR3 is made up of 12 amino acids. The CDR3 here is CASRTGYYGYTF. The DNA of the CDR3 is TGTGCCAGTCGGACAGGATATTATGGCTACACCTTC.

This clone was counted once. The chain combines TRBV10-3 with TRBJ2-5, with D possibly being TRBD2 (6 bases). Per germline, CDR1 ENHRY and CDR2 SYGVKD. CDR3 length: 13 amino acids. The V end lost 4 bases, the J end lost 3 bases, and 9 bases lay between the germline ends. CDR3 DNA: TGTGCCATCAGTGCAACGGGGGAAGAGACCCAGTACTTC. Its translation is CAISATGEETQYF.

The genes are TRBV6-1 and TRBJ1-5; D unclear. V dropped 3 bases and J dropped 5 bases, with 11 bases sitting between them. CDR3 length equals 14 residues. CDR1 and CDR2 (germline): MNHNS, SASEGT. Written as DNA, the CDR3 is TGTGCCAGCAGTGACGGTCGAGGGCATCAGCCCCAGCATTTT. It codes for CASSDGRGHQPQHF.

The gene calls are TRBV11-2 and TRBJ2-7; no clear D. This CDR3 has 13 residues. CDR1 and CDR2 from the germline V gene are SGHAT and FQNNGV. Trimming shortened V by 1 base and J by 0 bases, and 4 bases separated the two germline ends. The CDR3 coding sequence is TGTGCCAGCAGCTTAGTGTACTCCTACGAGCAGTACTTC. This encodes CASSLVYSYEQYF. The full variable domain, in which reference TRBV11-2 and TRBJ2-7 provide the parts outside the CDR3, is EAGVAQSPRYKIIEKRQSVAFWCNPISGHATLYWYQQILGQGPKLLIQFQNNGVVDDSQLPKDRFSAERLKGVDSTLKIQPAKLEDSAVYLCASSLVYSYEQYFGPGTRLTVT.

The J gene is TRBJ1-2, the V gene TRBV2, with D hard to call. V lost 0 bases to trimming and J lost 5 bases, with 4 bases between them. This CDR3 comprises 12 residues. CDR1 and CDR2 from the germline V gene are SNHLY and FYNNEI. The chain's CDR3 is CASSEAPYGYTF. The CDR3 DNA is TGTGCCAGCAGTGAAGCCCCGTATGGCTACACCTTC.

The rearrangement links TRBV7-9 to TRBJ1-2; possible D gene TRBD1, 5 bases. Trimming removed 7 bases at V and 6 bases at J, with 21 bases between. Per germline, CDR1 SEHNR and CDR2 FQNEAQ (reference sequence). There are 15 residues in the CDR3. CDR3 nucleotides: TGTGCCAGCACTCGCGGGACTACGGTCGGGAATGGCTACACCTTC. Protein product: CASTRGTTVGNGYTF.

This sequence joins TRBV12-3 or TRBV12-4 and TRBJ2-5; tentatively, D is TRBD2 (5 bases). V was clipped by 6 bases and J by 5 bases, with 13 bases between them. The CDR3 runs 13 residues. The CDR3 DNA follows: TGTGCCAGCAGCCGGGATCACCCGGAGACCCAGTACTTC. It is translated as CASSRDHPETQYF.

V usage is TRBV5-4 and J usage is TRBJ1-1, with D possibly being TRBD1 (5 bases). Germline V gene sequence: CDR1 SGHNT, CDR2 YYREEE (reference sequence). The V and J ends lost 2 bases and 0 bases respectively, with 14 bases between them. The CDR3 covers 16 residues. Written as DNA, the CDR3 is TGTGCCAGCAGCTTATTAACCGGGACTGTGAACACTGAAGCTTTCTTT. Amino acid sequence: CASSLLTGTVNTEAFF. Variable domain in full (rest from reference TRBV5-4 and TRBJ1-1): ETGVTQSPTHLIKTRGQQVTLRCSSQSGHNTVSWYQQALGQGPQFIFQYYREEENGRGNFPPRFSGLQFPNYSSELNVNALELDDSALYLCASSLLTGTVNTEAFFGQGTRLTVV.

The J gene is TRBJ2-1, the V gene TRBV4-1; 10 nucleotides agree with TRBD1. V shed 10 bases, J shed 6 bases, and the junction held 3 bases outside the gene matches. The CDR3 is made up of 12 amino acids. Germline V gives CDR1 MGHRA, CDR2 YSYEKL. This CDR3 reads CATRQGANEQFF. The DNA of the CDR3 is TGCGCCACCCGACAGGGGGCCAATGAGCAGTTCTTC.

The chain recombines TRBV12-3 or TRBV12-4 with TRBJ1-1; maybe TRBD1 (5 bases). The CDR3 loop spans 13 amino acids. V shed 6 bases and J shed 7 bases, with 15 bases lying between them. The CDR3 region is CASRYFPGGEAFF. CDR3 bases: TGTGCCAGCAGATACTTTCCGGGGGGTGAAGCTTTCTTT.

V gene TRBV11-2 combines with J gene TRBJ1-2; TRBD1 agrees at 7 bases. The CDR3 runs 14 residues. Germline V CDR1 and CDR2: SGHAT, FQNNGV. V lost 5 bases to trimming and J lost 8 bases; unmatched junction nucleotides: 11. Written as DNA, the CDR3 is TGTGCCAGCAGCCTAGCTACAGGGGTCGAGGGCTACACCTTC. Its protein product is CASSLATGVEGYTF.

The genes are TRBV5-6 and TRBJ2-5; no reliable D call. Trimming took off 0 bases at V and 3 bases at J, with 12 bases between the two ends. The CDR3 has 15 amino acids. Germline CDR1 is SGHDT and CDR2 is YYEEEE. CDR3 DNA: TGTGCCAGCAGCTTGGCCCCGGGTGCCAAAGAGACCCAGTACTTC. Translation gives CASSLAPGAKETQYF.

This clone has more than one count but fewer than ten. The chain employs TRBV5-8 and TRBJ1-3; D may be TRBD1 (5 bases). Trimming shortened V by 2 bases and J by 1 base, and 10 bases separated the two germline ends. The CDR3 extends over 15 amino acids. Germline V CDR1 and CDR2: SGHTS, YDEGEE. The CDR3 DNA reads as TGTGCCAGCAGCTTCGGCACAGGTTCTGGAAACACCATATATTTT. As protein: CASSFGTGSGNTIYF. Full variable domain (remainder filled in from reference TRBV5-8 and TRBJ1-3): EAGVTQSPTHLIKTRGQQATLRCSPISGHTSVYWYQQALGLGLQFLLWYDEGEERNRGNFPPRFSGRQFPNYSSELNVNALELEDSALYLCASSFGTGSGNTIYFGEGSWLTVV.

V usage is TRBV2 and J usage is TRBJ2-7; 8 nucleotides match TRBD2. The CDR3 covers 15 residues. Germline CDR1 reads SNHLY; CDR2 reads FYNNEI. J gave up 5 bases and V 2 bases, and 8 bases lay outside the gene matches. The CDR3 is CASSELAGLLHEQYF. The CDR3 DNA reads TGTGCCAGCAGTGAACTAGCGGGCTTACTACACGAGCAGTACTTC.

The chain combines TRBV7-2 with TRBJ2-7; D is possibly TRBD1 (6 bases). Trimming stripped 5 bases from V and 5 bases from J, with 19 bases between. This CDR3 comprises 15 residues. Germline values: CDR1 SGHTA, CDR2 FQGNSA. CDR3 loop: CASSQPGHLSHEQYF. In nucleotides, the CDR3 is TGTGCCAGCAGCCAACCGGGACATCTCAGCCACGAGCAGTACTTC.

J is TRBJ1-4 and V is TRBV9, with 7 positions matching TRBD1. The CDR3 covers 12 residues. The V segment lost 5 bases and the J segment 7 bases; nucleotides outside the gene matches: 2. CDR1 is SGDLS and CDR2 is YYNGEE in the germline V gene. CDR3 nucleotide sequence: TGTGCCAGCAGAGGGGACAGTGAAAAACTGTTTTTT. Protein product: CASRGDSEKLFF.